The 23 T cell receptor beta chains in this list originate from one sample, sequenced in a study of cytomegalovirus exposure and HLA in healthy donors. 13 Jbeta primers and 60 Vbeta primers were used for the PCR. The method was immunoSEQ multiplex PCR; TCRdb's version includes in-frame clones alone and lacks a portion of them. The sample lists roughly 140,000 clones, around three quarters occurring once. Sequencing was done on a sample of PBMCs. All receptors come from a man between 40 and 49 years old in good health and CMV-seropositive.

The chain has TRBV1 and TRBJ2-1; TRBD2 is the table's D call, not checked against the DNA. TRBV1 counts as a pseudogene. The CDR3 consists of 17 residues. The CDR3 sequence is CTSSQEERLGSKGEQFF. The CDR3 nucleotides read TGCACCAGCAGCCAAGAGGAGAGACTCGGGAGCAAGGGGGAGCAGTTCTTC.

V gene TRBV6-6 combines with J gene TRBJ2-3; D possibly corresponds to TRBD1 (5 bases). The CDR3 is 13 amino acids. V lost 7 bases and J 2 bases, leaving 10 bases between the germline ends. The germline gives CDR1 MNHNY, CDR2 SVGAGI (reference sequence). The CDR3 nucleotides read TGTGCCAGCACCGTCAGGGTCACAGATACGCAGTATTTT. Its translation is CASTVRVTDTQYF.

The rearrangement uses TRBV7-8 and TRBJ2-2; tentatively, D is TRBD1 (5 bases). Trimming took 0 bases from V and 2 from J, leaving 10 bases between them. Germline V gene data show CDR1 as SGHVS and CDR2 as FQNEAQ. The CDR3 loop spans 16 amino acids. CDR3 loop: CASSLAGRVNTGELFF. The DNA of the CDR3 is TGTGCCAGCAGCTTAGCGGGCAGGGTAAACACCGGGGAGCTGTTTTTT. The entire variable domain, with the rest obtained from reference TRBV7-8 and TRBJ2-2, is as follows: GAGVSQSPRYKVAKRGQDVALRCDPISGHVSLFWYQQALGQGPEFLTYFQNEAQLDKSGLPSDRFFAERPEGSVSTLKIQRTQQEDSAVYLCASSLAGRVNTGELFFGEGSRLTVL.

The chain joins TRBV29-1 to TRBJ2-5; D may be TRBD2 (6 bases). Between the trimmed V and J ends, which lost 0 bases and 1 base, there was a span of 21 bases. The CDR3 has 18 residues. Germline V CDR1 and CDR2: SQVTM, ANQGSEA. Here the CDR3 reads CSVEEGFLTSNPQETQYF. DNA for the CDR3: TGCAGCGTTGAAGAAGGCTTCCTTACTAGCAATCCCCAAGAGACCCAGTACTTC.

The gene calls are TRBV27 and TRBJ2-1; D is possibly TRBD2 (5 bases). Germline values: CDR1 MNHEY, CDR2 SMNVEV (reference sequence). The ends were cut back, 5 bases at V and 9 bases at J, with 17 bases in the middle. The CDR3 contains 14 residues. The CDR3 here is CASSPTRSLGEQFF. DNA for the CDR3: TGTGCCAGCAGTCCCACTAGGAGTCTCGGTGAGCAGTTCTTC.

The chain joins TRBV2 to TRBJ1-1; D is possibly TRBD1 (6 bases). Per the germline V gene, CDR1 is SNHLY and CDR2 is FYNNEI. The CDR3 length is 13 residues. V was trimmed by 6 bases and J by 11 bases, leaving 19 bases between them. DNA for the CDR3: TGTGCCAGCAGCGCCCCTGTTACAGGGAAGGCTTTCTTT. Translation gives CASSAPVTGKAFF.

The J gene is TRBJ1-5, the V gene TRBV5-1; 12 bases match TRBD1. The CDR3 loop spans 20 amino acids. The ends lost 0 bases at V and 2 bases at J; junction bases unmatched: 12. Germline V gene lookup returns CDR1 SGHRS and CDR2 YFSETQ. CDR3 sequence reads: CASSLGTGQGAGGRNQPQHF. The CDR3 coding sequence is TGCGCCAGCAGCTTGGGGACGGGACAGGGGGCGGGGGGGCGCAATCAGCCCCAGCATTTT.

The J gene is TRBJ2-7, the V gene TRBV7-2, with 8 bases that match TRBD2. The germline V gene has CDR1 SGHTA and CDR2 FQGNSA. V was clipped by 8 bases and J by 4 bases; unmatched bases: 13. The CDR3 extends over 15 amino acids. The CDR3, as DNA: TGTGCCAGCGGTGAAACGGGGGGGGCCATATACGAGCAGTACTTC. This sequence encodes CASGETGGAIYEQYF.

This clone was observed a few times. The chain joins TRBV5-1 to TRBJ2-1; 10 nucleotides match TRBD1. Germline V gene sequence: CDR1 SGHRS, CDR2 YFSETQ. V was pared by 0 bases and J by 0 bases, with 6 bases of the junction left unmatched. This CDR3 comprises 18 residues. CDR3 protein: CASSLGQGARSSYNEQFF. CDR3 nucleotides: TGCGCCAGCAGCTTGGGACAGGGGGCCCGTAGCTCCTACAATGAGCAGTTCTTC.

The rearrangement links TRBV5-4 to TRBJ2-2; unclear D gene. Germline loops: CDR1 SGHNT, CDR2 YYREEE (reference sequence). V was pared by 0 bases and J by 2 bases, with 5 bases between. This CDR3 contains 14 residues. The DNA of the CDR3 is TGTGCCAGCAGCTTGGACACCAACACCGGGGAGCTGTTTTTT. Its translation: CASSLDTNTGELFF.

This chain uses TRBV19 with TRBJ2-7; 8 bases fit TRBD1. There are 13 residues in the CDR3. Trimming cost V 4 bases and J 2 bases; bases outside gene matches: 1. CDR1 is LNHDA, CDR2 SQIVND, per germline (reference sequence). CDR3 amino acids: CASSRTGTYEQYF. The CDR3 DNA reads as TGTGCCAGTAGTAGGACAGGGACCTACGAGCAGTACTTC.

The chain uses TRBV6-5 and TRBJ2-5; 9 positions agree with TRBD1. The V gene's germline CDR1 is MNHEY and CDR2 SVGAGI. V trimming: 11 bases; J trimming: 11 bases; junction bases outside the gene matches: 18. The CDR3 extends over 14 amino acids. CDR3 protein: CAVYEEQGAKEQYF. The DNA for the CDR3 is TGTGCCGTTTATGAGGAACAGGGGGCGAAAGAGCAGTACTTC.

The CDR3 nucleotides are TGTGCCAGCAGCCGGGTGACAGGGGGATCCTACGAGCAGTACTTC. Its protein is CASSRVTGGSYEQYF. The chain carries TRBV6-5 and TRBJ2-7, with 9 bases aligning to TRBD1. CDR1 and CDR2 from the germline V gene are MNHEY and SVGAGI. J was trimmed by 1 base and V by 6 bases; bases with no gene match: 7. The CDR3 covers 15 residues.

V usage is TRBV10-1 and J usage is TRBJ1-5, with 9 positions matching TRBD1. The germline V gene has CDR1 WNHNN and CDR2 SYGVQD (reference sequence). The CDR3 contains 19 residues. Trimming at V came to 0 bases and at J to 0 bases, leaving 9 bases not matched to a gene. The CDR3 nucleotides read TGCGCCAGCAGTGAGTCGAAGGACAGGGGATGCTATAGCAATCAGCCCCAGCATTTT. It encodes CASSESKDRGCYSNQPQHF.

This clone was picked up one time. The rearrangement links TRBV6-4 to TRBJ2-1; D is possibly TRBD2 (7 bases). Trimming left V 0 bases short and J 6 bases short, with 12 bases between. Germline V gives CDR1 MRHNA, CDR2 SNTAGT. The CDR3 runs to 15 residues. The CDR3 DNA reads as TGTGCCAGCAGTGACTCGGGAGGGGGTTTCAATGAGCAGTTCTTC. Translation: CASSDSGGGFNEQFF.

The chain carries TRBV19 and TRBJ2-3; no clear D. The germline V gene has CDR1 LNHDA and CDR2 SQIVND (reference sequence). Trimming cost V 3 bases and J 4 bases, with 8 bases left between them. The CDR3 is 13 residues long. The CDR3 here is CASSILVSDTQYF. CDR3 in DNA: TGTGCCAGTAGTATCTTAGTATCAGATACGCAGTATTTT.

The gene calls are TRBV4-1 and TRBJ2-7; the D gene is possibly TRBD1 (5 bases). The germline CDR1 and CDR2 sequences are MGHRA and YSYEKL. Trimming removed 2 bases at V and 4 bases at J, with 12 bases between. The CDR3 consists of 14 residues. CDR3 bases: TGCGCCAGCAGCCAAATACTTAGGGGATACGAGCAGTACTTC. Translated: CASSQILRGYEQYF.

Comments on this clone: The conserved closing phenylalanine or tryptophan is absent in this CDR3, likely reflecting a read error. Because the CDR3's place on the DNA is in doubt, the DNA is left out and the CDR3 is given as listed by TCRdb. Here the CDR3 reads CASTSWGGFVL. V gene TRBV6-1 combines with J gene TRBJ1-6. Ends included, the CDR3 has 11 residues. Germline V gene lookup returns CDR1 MNHNS and CDR2 SASEGT.

This clone was seen more than once but under ten times. J is TRBJ1-2 and V is TRBV27; D gene ambiguous. In germline, CDR1 is MNHEY, CDR2 SMNVEV (reference sequence). The CDR3 covers 15 residues. V dropped 1 base and J dropped 6 bases, with 15 bases sitting between them. Here the CDR3 reads CASSLLNGLTNGYTF. CDR3 nucleotide sequence: TGTGCCAGCAGTTTATTGAACGGGTTGACGAATGGCTACACCTTC.

The chain recombines TRBV19 with TRBJ2-3; 7 nucleotides align to TRBD2. Germline CDR1 is LNHDA and CDR2 is SQIVND (reference sequence). V was pared by 2 bases and J by 1 base, with 12 bases of the junction left unmatched. The CDR3 covers 18 residues. The CDR3 loop is CASSIRFAGLAGTDTQYF. Written as DNA, the CDR3 is TGTGCCAGTAGTATAAGGTTTGCCGGGCTAGCGGGCACAGATACGCAGTATTTT.

The chain joins TRBV6-5 to TRBJ2-2, with a possible D match to TRBD1 (6 bases). V lost 8 bases to trimming and J lost 5 bases, with 15 bases between them. Per the germline V gene, CDR1 is MNHEY and CDR2 is SVGAGI. CDR3 length: 14 residues. The CDR3 nucleotides are TGTGCCAGCCATGCAGGGGCGCGGACCGGGGAGCTGTTTTTT. The encoded protein is CASHAGARTGELFF.

The chain joins TRBV25-1 to TRBJ2-5, with D possibly TRBD1 on 6 matching bases. Judging by the DNA end, TRBJ2-7 fits better; the J call may be wrong. Looked up from germline, CDR1 is MGHDK and CDR2 is SYGVNS. This CDR3 contains 15 residues. The CDR3 sequence: CASSEFQGLTYEQYF. DNA for the CDR3: TGTGCCAGCAGTGAATTCCAGGGGTTGACCTACGAGCAGTACTTC.

Remarks on this clone: The sample contains more than one DNA sequence encoding this CDR3. The V and J genes are TRBV2 and TRBJ1-2; 11 nucleotides align to TRBD1. CDR3 length: 14 residues. Trimming removed 5 bases from V and 4 bases from J; junction bases left unmatched: 3. CDR1 and CDR2 (germline): SNHLY, FYNNEI. In DNA form, the CDR3 reads TGTGCCAGCAGTTCCGGGACAGGGGGCTATGGCTACACCTTC. This translates into CASSSGTGGYGYTF.